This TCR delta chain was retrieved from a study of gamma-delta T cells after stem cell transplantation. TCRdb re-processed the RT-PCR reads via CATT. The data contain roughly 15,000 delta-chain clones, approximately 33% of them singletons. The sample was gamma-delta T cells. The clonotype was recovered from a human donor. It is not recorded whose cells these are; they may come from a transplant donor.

The CDR3, as DNA: TGTGCTCTTGGGGAACCTATACTGGAGACAGCACAACTCTTCTTT. Its translation: CALGEPILETAQLFF. The chain recombines TRDV1 with TRDJ2; D is perhaps TRDD3 (5 bases). With 1 base removed from V and 4 bases from J, the gap between germline ends came to 10 bases. Looked up from germline, CDR1 is TSWWSYY and CDR2 is QGS. This CDR3 spans 15 amino acids.